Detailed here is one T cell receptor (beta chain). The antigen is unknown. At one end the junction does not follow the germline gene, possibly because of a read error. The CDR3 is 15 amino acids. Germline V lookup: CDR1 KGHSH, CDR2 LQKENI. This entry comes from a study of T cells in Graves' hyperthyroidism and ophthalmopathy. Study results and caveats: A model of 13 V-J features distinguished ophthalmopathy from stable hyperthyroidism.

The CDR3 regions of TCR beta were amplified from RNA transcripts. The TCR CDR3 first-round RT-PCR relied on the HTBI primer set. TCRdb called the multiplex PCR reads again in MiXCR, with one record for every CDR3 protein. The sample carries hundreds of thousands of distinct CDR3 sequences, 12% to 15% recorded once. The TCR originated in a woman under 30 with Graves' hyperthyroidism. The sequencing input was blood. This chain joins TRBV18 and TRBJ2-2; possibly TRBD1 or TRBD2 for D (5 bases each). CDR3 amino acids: CVSSAGSGRTGELFF. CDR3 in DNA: TGTGTCAGCTCGGCAGGTTCGGGACGAACCGGGGAGCTGTTTTTT.